This T cell receptor beta chain was documented in a study of patients and donors after allogeneic stem cell transplantation. TCRdb used MiXCR to reprocess the RT-PCR reads, holding one entry per CDR3 protein. The sample includes 100,000 to 120,000 distinct CDR3 sequences, around 38% of them seen just once. The CDR3 is made up of 11 amino acids. V dropped 4 bases and J dropped 7 bases, with 4 bases sitting between them. CDR1 is MDHEN and CDR2 is SYDVKM in the germline V gene. This clonotype occurred a few times. The chain couples TRBV28 to TRBJ1-4; D remains ambiguous. This TCR came from a human donor who was either an allogeneic HSCT recipient or a stem cell or donor lymphocyte infusion donor (not recorded which). It is not recorded whose cells these are; they may come from a transplant donor. Sequenced material: blood, either unsorted or a sorted T cell fraction (not recorded which). CDR3 nucleotide sequence: TGTGCCAGCAGTTACTTTGAAAAACTGTTTTTT. It is translated as CASSYFEKLFF. The whole variable domain, filled in from reference TRBV28 and TRBJ1-4, reads DVKVTQSSRYLVKRTGEKVFLECVQDMDHENMFWYRQDPGLGLRLIYFSYDVKMKEKGDIPEGYSVSREKKERFSLILESASTNQTSMYLCASSYFEKLFFGSGTQLSVL.